Listed below are T cell receptor beta chains from one sample, sequenced in a study of vaccination effects on CD4 cells after COVID-19. Their cognate antigens are unknown. TCRdb's copy holds only in-frame clones and misses some; the assay was immunoSEQ multiplex PCR. The table lists 35,000 to 45,000 clones, just under 75% of them singletons. Here the sequenced sample was CD4+ T cells from PBMCs cultured with a peptide pool, taken before COVID-19 vaccination. The receptors derive from a human donor who had a prior SARS-CoV-2 infection. CDR3s include the opening cysteine and the closing phenylalanine or tryptophan. D genes are given only for firm matches. A row's size may be missing; if present it is once, few, many or a size class.

j_call clone_size v_call d_call cdr3_aa cdr3_nt
TRBJ1-2 . TRBV5-4 . CASSSTANYGYTF TGTGCCAGCAGCTCCACAGCTAACTATGGCTACACCTTC
TRBJ2-3 . TRBV27 TRBD2 CASSFTSGRAKDTQYF TGTGCCAGCAGTTTTACTAGCGGGAGGGCCAAAGATACGCAGTATTTT
TRBJ2-1 few TRBV3-1/TRBV3-2 TRBD1 CASSQDARTGRGYNEQFF TGTGCCAGCAGCCAGGATGCTCGGACAGGGAGAGGGTACAATGAGCAGTTCTTC
TRBJ2-5 . TRBV5-1 TRBD2 CASMSGRGETQYF TGCGCCAGCATGAGCGGGAGGGGCGAGACCCAGTACTTC
TRBJ2-1 . TRBV4-1 TRBD1 CASSQIQPHRDSPYNEQFF TGCGCCAGCAGCCAAATCCAGCCACACCGGGACAGTCCATACAATGAGCAGTTCTTC
TRBJ2-1 . TRBV7-9 . CASSSPLVDYNEQFF TGTGCCAGCAGCTCCCCCCTAGTAGATTACAATGAGCAGTTCTTC
TRBJ1-6 . TRBV7-2 . CASSHASVGNSPLHF TGTGCCAGCAGCCACGCGAGTGTGGGCAATTCACCCCTCCACTTT
TRBJ2-3 . TRBV9 . CASSVQEATDTQYF TGTGCCAGCAGCGTACAAGAGGCTACAGATACGCAGTATTTT
TRBJ2-1 few TRBV2 TRBD2 CASRRLAGGNNEQFF TGTGCCAGCAGAAGACTAGCGGGGGGCAACAATGAGCAGTTCTTC
TRBJ2-3 . TRBV20-1 . CSASGLDRDTQYF TGCAGTGCTAGTGGGCTAGATCGGGATACGCAGTATTTT
TRBJ2-2 . TRBV5-4 . CASSSGTNTGELFF TGTGCCAGCAGCTCCGGGACAAACACCGGGGAGCTGTTTTTT
TRBJ1-2 few TRBV30 . CANGQGTYYGYTF TGTGCCAATGGGCAGGGGACGTACTATGGCTACACCTTC
TRBJ2-1 . TRBV7-3 . CASSLSSSEYNEQFF TGTGCCAGCAGCTTAAGTTCCTCGGAATACAATGAGCAGTTCTTC
TRBJ2-7 . TRBV13 . CASTRLAGGEQYF TGTGCCAGCACCCGCCTTGCGGGTGGCGAGCAGTACTTC
TRBJ1-5 . TRBV7-2 . CASSFEHGGNLHF TGTGCCAGCAGCTTTGAGCACGGGGGGAATTTGCATTTT
TRBJ1-4 . TRBV5-6 . CASSLSRALGEKLFF TGTGCCAGCAGCTTGAGCAGGGCACTTGGGGAAAAACTGTTTTTT
TRBJ2-2 . TRBV9 TRBD2 CASSVFGTSGSGELFF TGTGCCAGCAGCGTATTTGGGACTAGCGGTTCCGGGGAGCTGTTTTTT
TRBJ1-5 . TRBV30 . CAWSVSGNNQPQHF TGTGCCTGGAGTGTATCTGGGAACAATCAGCCCCAGCATTTT
TRBJ2-1 . TRBV7-3 . CASSNSQGTYNEQFF TGTGCCAGCAGCAACTCACAGGGAACCTACAATGAGCAGTTCTTC
TRBJ2-1 . TRBV6-5 TRBD2 CASRTTSGGNNEQFF TGTGCCAGCAGGACAACTAGCGGGGGTAACAATGAGCAGTTCTTC
TRBJ1-6 . TRBV6-1 . CASSASLTFYNSPLHF TGTGCCAGCAGTGCATCGTTGACATTTTATAATTCACCCCTCCACTTT
TRBJ2-1 . TRBV7-9 . CASSSPSPTALNNEQFF TGTGCCAGCAGCTCACCCAGCCCGACGGCACTTAACAATGAGCAGTTCTTC
TRBJ2-1 . TRBV18 TRBD2 CASSWTSGVLNEQFF TGTGCCAGCTCATGGACTAGCGGGGTCCTCAATGAGCAGTTCTTC
TRBJ2-1 . TRBV7-8 . CASSPADYAYNEQFF TGTGCCAGCAGCCCCGCGGACTACGCCTACAATGAGCAGTTCTTC
TRBJ2-1 few TRBV5-1 TRBD2 CASSLEAGGYNEQFF TGCGCCAGCAGCTTGGAGGCGGGGGGCTACAATGAGCAGTTCTTC
TRBJ1-2 . TRBV5-4 TRBD1 CASSQGQGSAKYGYTF TGTGCCAGCAGCCAAGGACAGGGGTCTGCCAAATATGGCTACACCTTC
TRBJ1-3 . TRBV18 TRBD1 CASSRRQGLVSGNTIYF TGTGCCAGCTCACGTCGACAGGGACTAGTCTCTGGAAACACCATATATTTT
TRBJ1-2 . TRBV30 . CAWSVGEGYGYTF TGTGCCTGGAGTGTAGGCGAGGGCTATGGCTACACCTTC
TRBJ1-2 . TRBV5-5 TRBD1 CASRKTGDYGYTF TGTGCCAGCAGAAAAACAGGGGACTATGGCTACACCTTC
TRBJ1-1 . TRBV6-1 . CASSDVSGGYTEAFF TGTGCCAGCAGTGACGTATCCGGAGGATACACTGAAGCTTTCTTT
TRBJ2-1 . TRBV15 TRBD2 CATSSRLAAYNEQFF TGTGCCACCAGCTCCCGACTAGCGGCGTACAATGAGCAGTTCTTC
TRBJ1-1 . TRBV10-3 TRBD1 CATDRDGTEAFF TGTGCCACCGACAGGGATGGGACTGAAGCTTTCTTT
TRBJ1-1 . TRBV25-1 . CASSVLGSLNTEAFF TGTGCCAGCAGTGTCCTCGGGAGTCTGAACACTGAAGCTTTCTTT
TRBJ1-2 . TRBV2 . CASTLVRGFVNYGYTF TGTGCCAGCACGTTGGTTCGAGGGTTTGTAAACTATGGCTACACCTTC
TRBJ2-3 once TRBV27 . CASSNEGWGRAFTDTQYF TGTGCCAGCAGTAATGAGGGATGGGGCAGAGCCTTCACAGATACGCAGTATTTT
TRBJ1-4 . TRBV2 . CASRARTGEKLFF TGTGCCAGCAGGGCTCGAACGGGAGAAAAACTGTTTTTT
TRBJ1-5 once TRBV5-8 TRBD1 CASHRGGLGNQPQHF TGTGCCAGCCACAGGGGTGGTTTGGGCAATCAGCCCCAGCATTTT
TRBJ2-5 once TRBV5-6 . CASSFEAGKGETQYF TGTGCCAGCAGCTTTGAGGCGGGAAAGGGGGAGACCCAGTACTTC
TRBJ1-1 . TRBV18 TRBD1 CASSPTGQPSYTEAFF TGTGCCAGCTCACCAACGGGACAGCCGTCCTACACTGAAGCTTTCTTT
TRBJ2-1 . TRBV11-3 TRBD2 CASSFTAGLAGGHLYNEQFF TGTGCCAGCAGCTTTACAGCGGGACTAGCGGGAGGCCACCTCTACAATGAGCAGTTCTTC
TRBJ1-5 once TRBV6-6 . CASSSGVDSNQPQHF TGTGCCAGCTCTTCGGGAGTCGATAGCAATCAGCCCCAGCATTTT
TRBJ2-7 few TRBV18 TRBD1 CASSQGAQTYEQYF TGTGCCAGCTCACAGGGGGCGCAGACCTACGAGCAGTACTTC
TRBJ1-5 . TRBV2 . CASSGTVDQPQHF TGTGCCAGCAGCGGAACCGTGGATCAGCCCCAGCATTTT
TRBJ2-3 . TRBV30 . CAWSRGMGTDTQYF TGTGCCTGGAGTCGCGGAATGGGCACAGATACGCAGTATTTT
TRBJ1-5 . TRBV30 . CAWSGQAGQPQHF TGTGCCTGGAGTGGGCAGGCTGGTCAGCCCCAGCATTTT
TRBJ1-2 . TRBV7-9 TRBD1 CASSPRTGGYPYGYTF TGTGCCAGCAGCCCCCGGACAGGGGGGTACCCTTATGGCTACACCTTC
TRBJ2-1 . TRBV5-1 TRBD2 CASRLPLAGGHYNEQFF TGCGCCAGCAGACTACCTCTAGCGGGGGGACACTACAATGAGCAGTTCTTC
TRBJ2-2 . TRBV23-1 . CASSQGDLGGPTGELFF TGCGCCAGCAGTCAAGGGGATCTTGGGGGGCCCACCGGGGAGCTGTTTTTT
TRBJ2-7 . TRBV5-1 . CASSLAPRAPSYEQYF TGCGCCAGCAGCTTGGCTCCGAGGGCACCCTCCTACGAGCAGTACTTC
TRBJ2-1 . TRBV19 TRBD2 CASSIEAGVVEQFF TGTGCCAGTAGTATAGAAGCGGGGGTTGTAGAGCAGTTCTTC
TRBJ2-1 . TRBV21-1 . CASSKINPGLAEPVFYNEQFF TGTGCCAGCAGCAAAATCAACCCGGGACTAGCGGAGCCAGTATTTTACAATGAGCAGTTCTTC
TRBJ2-2 . TRBV2 . CASRRETNTGELFF TGTGCCAGCCGGCGGGAAACGAACACCGGGGAGCTGTTTTTT
TRBJ2-5 . TRBV5-4 . CASSFTGSLETQYF TGTGCCAGCAGCTTTACAGGGTCGTTGGAGACCCAGTACTTC